This TCR beta chain was profiled in a study of regulatory T cells in long-lasting Graves disease. The overall study: Graves' patients (newly diagnosed) had been on antithyroid drugs under 3 months.

This CDR3 contains 14 residues. V was pared by 5 bases and J by 2 bases, with 12 bases between. Germline CDR1 is GTSNPN and CDR2 is SVGIG (reference sequence). CDR3 regions were amplified by Arm-PCR using iRepertoire HTBI primers to build TCR beta libraries. TCRdb re-called the multiplex PCR reads through MiXCR, storing one row per CDR3 protein. The top ten clones hold 20% to 25% of a sample with 350,000 to 550,000 distinct CDR3 sequences, roughly 15% of them seen once. Documented time point: newly diagnosed GD, antithyroid drugs for less than 3 months. The TCR library used RNA extracted from PBMCs. Graves' disease diagnoses used American Thyroid Association guidelines. The same data also went into a second study, on T cells in Graves' hyperthyroidism and ophthalmopathy. From that second work: The definition of stable Graves' hyperthyroidism was no ophthalmopathy progression within 18 months.

The chain uses TRBV30 and TRBJ2-2, with D perhaps matching TRBD1 or TRBD2 (6 bases each). This sequence was found in a woman between 18 and 29 years old with Graves disease. The sequencing used peripheral blood mononuclear cells (PBMCs), collected at new diagnosis, from a patient treated with antithyroid drugs. The CDR3 protein is CAWGGLLNTGELFF. The CDR3 nucleotides read TGTGCCTGGGGGGGGCTACTTAACACCGGGGAGCTGTTTTTT.